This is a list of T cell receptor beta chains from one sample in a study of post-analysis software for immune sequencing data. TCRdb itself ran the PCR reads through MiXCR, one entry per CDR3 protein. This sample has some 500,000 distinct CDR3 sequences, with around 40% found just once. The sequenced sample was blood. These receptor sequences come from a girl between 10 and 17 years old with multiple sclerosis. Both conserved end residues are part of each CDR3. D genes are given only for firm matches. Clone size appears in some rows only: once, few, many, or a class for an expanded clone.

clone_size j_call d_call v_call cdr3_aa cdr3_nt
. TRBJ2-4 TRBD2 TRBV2 CASSTRLAGDKNIQYF TGTGCCAGCAGTACAAGACTAGCGGGAGACAAAAACATTCAGTACTTC
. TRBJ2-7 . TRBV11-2 CASSLRGVGYYEQYF TGTGCCAGCAGCTTGCGGGGCGTAGGTTACTACGAGCAGTACTTC
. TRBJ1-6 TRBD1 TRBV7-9 CASSPGQYNSLLHF TGTGCCAGCAGCCCGGGACAGTATAATTCACTCCTCCACTTT
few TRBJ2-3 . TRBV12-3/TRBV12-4 CASSLILSTQYF TGTGCCAGCAGTTTAATACTCTCTACGCAGTATTTT
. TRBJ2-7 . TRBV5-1 CASSSSRDLFYEQYF TGCGCCAGCAGCTCGAGCCGGGACCTTTTTTACGAGCAGTACTTC
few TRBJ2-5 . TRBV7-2 CASSPRGAKETQYF TGTGCCAGCAGCCCCAGGGGAGCCAAAGAGACCCAGTACTTC
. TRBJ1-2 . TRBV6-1 CASSEQGMGDYGYTF TGTGCCAGCAGTGAACAGGGGATGGGGGACTATGGCTACACCTTC
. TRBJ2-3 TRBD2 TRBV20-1 CSARDGERDLSDTQYF TGCAGTGCTAGAGATGGTGAGCGGGACCTCTCAGATACGCAGTATTTT
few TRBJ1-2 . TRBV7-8 CASSLAQGMDYGYTF TGTGCCAGCAGCTTAGCGCAGGGGATGGACTATGGCTACACCTTC
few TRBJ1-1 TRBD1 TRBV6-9 CASREDRGTTEAFF TGTGCCAGCAGAGAGGACAGGGGGACCACTGAAGCTTTCTTT
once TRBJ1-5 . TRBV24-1 CATSDLEDQPQHF TGTGCCACCAGTGATTTGGAGGATCAGCCCCAGCATTTT
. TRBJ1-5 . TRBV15 CATSRGDGGQPQHF TGCGCCACCAGCAGAGGAGACGGGGGTCAGCCCCAGCATTTT
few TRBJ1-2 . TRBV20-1 CSARVVVNYGYTF TGCAGTGCTAGAGTGGTGGTGAACTATGGCTACACCTTC
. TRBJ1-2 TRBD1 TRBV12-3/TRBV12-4 CASSRGDGYTF TGTGCCAGCTCCAGGGGGGATGGCTACACCTTC
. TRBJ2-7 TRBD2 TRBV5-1 CASSEGLAGAVEQYF TGCGCCAGCAGCGAAGGTCTAGCGGGAGCCGTCGAGCAGTACTTC
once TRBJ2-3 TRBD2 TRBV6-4 CASSHGGLAGSNTQYF TGTGCCAGCAGTCACGGGGGACTAGCGGGAAGTAATACGCAGTATTTT
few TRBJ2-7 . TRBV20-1 CSARFGGSSYEQYF TGCAGTGCTAGATTTGGGGGCAGCTCCTACGAGCAGTACTTC
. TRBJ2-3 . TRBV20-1 CSASRGPDTQYF TGCAGTGCTAGCAGGGGACCAGATACGCAGTATTTT
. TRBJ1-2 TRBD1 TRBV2 CASTEGAYGYTF TGTGCCAGCACGGAGGGGGCCTATGGCTACACCTTC
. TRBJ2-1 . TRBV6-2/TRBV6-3 CASSYSDPSTRPYNEQFF TGTGCCAGCAGTTACTCGGATCCCAGCACGAGGCCCTACAATGAGCAGTTCTTC
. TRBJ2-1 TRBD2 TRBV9 CASSPRTSGDHEQFF TGTGCCAGCAGCCCAAGGACTAGCGGGGACCATGAGCAGTTCTTC
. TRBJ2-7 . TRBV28 CASSTAWGRGSYEQYF TGTGCCAGCAGTACTGCCTGGGGAAGGGGCTCCTACGAGCAGTACTTC
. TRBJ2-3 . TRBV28 CASSFPLADTQYF TGTGCCAGCAGTTTCCCCCTAGCAGATACGCAGTATTTT
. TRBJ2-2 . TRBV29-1 CSVVDVKNTGELFF TGCAGCGTTGTAGACGTCAAGAACACCGGGGAGCTGTTTTTT
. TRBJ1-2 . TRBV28 CASSLVADSQLYGYTF TGTGCCAGCAGTTTAGTAGCCGACAGTCAACTCTATGGCTACACCTTC
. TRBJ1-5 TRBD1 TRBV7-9 CASSFFGTGFNQPQHF TGTGCCAGCAGCTTTTTCGGGACAGGGTTCAATCAGCCCCAGCATTTT
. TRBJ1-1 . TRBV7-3 CASSLRDRTEAFF TGTGCCAGCAGCTTAAGGGACCGCACTGAAGCTTTCTTT
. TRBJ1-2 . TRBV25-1 CASSESWGSYGYTF TGTGCCAGCAGTGAATCTTGGGGTAGCTATGGCTACACCTTC
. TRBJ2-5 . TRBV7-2 CASSLGIQTETQYF TGTGCCAGCAGCTTAGGAATCCAGACCGAGACCCAGTACTTC
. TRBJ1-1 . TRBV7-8 CASSLISGQGNTEAFF TGTGCCAGCAGCTTAATCTCGGGGCAGGGGAACACTGAAGCTTTCTTT
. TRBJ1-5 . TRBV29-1 CSAKGGGSNQPQHF TGCAGCGCAAAAGGAGGGGGTAGCAATCAGCCCCAGCATTTT
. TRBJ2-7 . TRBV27 CASRGLLSSYEQYF TGTGCCAGCCGGGGACTTCTGAGCTCCTACGAGCAGTACTTC
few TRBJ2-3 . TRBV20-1 CSARDVRGSTDTQYF TGCAGTGCTAGAGATGTGAGGGGAAGCACAGATACGCAGTATTTT
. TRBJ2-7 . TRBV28 CASSSVSEYEQYF TGTGCCAGCAGTTCGGTGTCGGAATACGAGCAGTACTTC
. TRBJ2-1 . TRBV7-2 CASSAGLEGDNEQFF TGTGCCAGCAGCGCGGGCCTAGAGGGGGACAATGAGCAGTTCTTC
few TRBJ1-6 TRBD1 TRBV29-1 CSVRTGQGNSPLHF TGCAGCGTCCGGACAGGGCAGGGGAATTCACCCCTCCACTTT
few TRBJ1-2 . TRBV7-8 CASSLEGQGSGYGYTF TGTGCCAGCAGCTTAGAGGGGCAGGGATCGGGCTATGGCTACACCTTC